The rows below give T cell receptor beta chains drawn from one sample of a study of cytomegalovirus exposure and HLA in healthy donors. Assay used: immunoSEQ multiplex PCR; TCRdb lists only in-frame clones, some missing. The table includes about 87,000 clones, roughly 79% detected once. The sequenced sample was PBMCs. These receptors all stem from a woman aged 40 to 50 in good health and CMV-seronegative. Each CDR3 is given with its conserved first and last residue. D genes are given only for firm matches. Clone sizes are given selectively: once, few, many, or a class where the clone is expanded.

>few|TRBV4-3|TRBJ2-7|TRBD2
CASSNLPLADPLEEQYF
TGCGCCAGCAGCAACCTTCCTCTAGCGGACCCCCTCGAGGAGCAGTACTTC
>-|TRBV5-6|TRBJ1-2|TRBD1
CASTRDRANYGYTF
TGTGCCAGCACCCGGGACAGGGCTAACTATGGCTACACCTTC
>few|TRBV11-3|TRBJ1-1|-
CASSLGGPGAEAFF
TGTGCCAGCAGCCTCGGCGGCCCCGGCGCTGAAGCTTTCTTT
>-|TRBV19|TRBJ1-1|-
CASEGGRGAFF
TGTGCCAGCGAAGGGGGTCGGGGAGCTTTCTTT
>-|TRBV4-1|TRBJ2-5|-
CASSQDGQNQETQYF
TGCGCCAGCAGCCAAGACGGACAGAACCAAGAGACCCAGTACTTC
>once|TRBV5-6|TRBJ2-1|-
CASSLYGEGGNEQFF
TGTGCCAGCAGCTTGTATGGTGAGGGGGGGAATGAGCAGTTCTTC
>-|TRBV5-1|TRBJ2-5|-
CASSLVLKETQYF
TGCGCCAGCAGCTTGGTACTCAAAGAGACCCAGTACTTC
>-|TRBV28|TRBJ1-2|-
CATPSQNSYGYTF
TGTGCCACCCCGTCACAGAACAGCTATGGCTACACCTTC
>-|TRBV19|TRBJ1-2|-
CASRRDNNYGYTF
TGTGCCAGCAGAAGGGACAATAACTATGGCTACACCTTC
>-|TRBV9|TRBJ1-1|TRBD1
CASSVTPGQDNTEAFF
TGTGCCAGCAGCGTAACCCCAGGACAGGATAACACTGAAGCTTTCTTT